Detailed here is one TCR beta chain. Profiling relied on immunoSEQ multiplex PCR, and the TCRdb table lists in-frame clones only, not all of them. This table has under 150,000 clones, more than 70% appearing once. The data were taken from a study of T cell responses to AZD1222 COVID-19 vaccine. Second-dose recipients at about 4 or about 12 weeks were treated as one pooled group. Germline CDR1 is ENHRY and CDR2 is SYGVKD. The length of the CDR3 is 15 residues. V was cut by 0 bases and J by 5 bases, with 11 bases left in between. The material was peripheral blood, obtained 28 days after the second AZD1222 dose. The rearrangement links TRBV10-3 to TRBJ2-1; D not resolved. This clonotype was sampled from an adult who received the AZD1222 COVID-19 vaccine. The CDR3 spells CAISESGVGHNEQFF. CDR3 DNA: TGTGCCATCAGTGAGTCTGGGGTAGGTCACAATGAGCAGTTCTTC.